This T cell receptor (beta chain) was sequenced for a study of blood T cell repertoires in COVID-19. Under the authors' procedure: Reference gene primer amplification yielded estimated nucleated cell counts. Clones were sequenced by immunoSEQ multiplex PCR, and TCRdb holds only the in-frame ones, with some missing. That table supplies the V and J calls and clone size; D and trimming were determined from the DNA. The table lists over 140,000 clones, 80% to 85% of them singletons. V was clipped by 2 bases and J by 7 bases; unmatched bases: 4. The CDR3 has 14 residues. Germline loops: CDR1 KGHSH, CDR2 LQKENI.

Sequencing was done on a sample of peripheral blood. V usage is TRBV18 and J usage is TRBJ2-1, with TRBD1 matching over 8 bases. The TCR was taken from a woman aged 55-70 years with acute or convalescent COVID-19. The CDR3 nucleotides read TGTGCCAGCTCACCAGTGACAGGGGAGAATGAGCAGTTCTTC. This codes for CASSPVTGENEQFF.